The 11 T cell receptor beta chains listed next were all sequenced from one sample in a study of cytomegalovirus exposure and HLA in healthy donors. Profiled with immunoSEQ multiplex PCR; TCRdb holds only in-frame clones, not every one. The table has about 82,000 clones, 90% to 95% seen once. Sequencing was performed on PBMCs. Receptor source: a man younger than 35 in good health and CMV-seronegative.

The J gene is TRBJ1-6, the V gene TRBV10-3; possibly TRBD1 for D (5 bases). Trimming stripped 2 bases from V and 7 bases from J, with 15 bases between. CDR3 length: 16 residues. Germline V gives CDR1 ENHRY, CDR2 SYGVKD. The CDR3 DNA follows: TGTGCCATCAGTGAGCCGAGCCGGGGGATCAATTCACCCCTCCACTTT. Protein product: CAISEPSRGINSPLHF.

The chain combines TRBV7-3 with TRBJ2-7, with TRBD2 matching 13 bases. Looked up from germline, CDR1 is SGHTA and CDR2 is FQGTGA. The CDR3 is 15 residues long. The junction had 5 bases not matched to a gene; V was cut back by 5 bases and J by 4 bases. The CDR3 DNA sequence: TGTGCCAGCAGCCTACTAGCGGGAGGGCGTTACGAGCAGTACTTC. Translated, it gives CASSLLAGGRYEQYF.

The chain is built from TRBV19 and TRBJ1-2, with 8 nucleotides matching TRBD1. The germline gives CDR1 LNHDA, CDR2 SQIVND (reference sequence). The CDR3 length is 14 residues. V shed 4 bases, J shed 4 bases, and the junction held 5 bases outside the gene matches. CDR3 residues: CASSKTGARYGYTF. DNA of the CDR3: TGTGCCAGTAGTAAGACAGGGGCCCGCTATGGCTACACCTTC.

The rearrangement uses TRBV27 and TRBJ2-7; 7 nucleotides agree with TRBD2. Germline V gene sequence: CDR1 MNHEY, CDR2 SMNVEV (reference sequence). The junction had 8 bases not matched to a gene; V was cut back by 4 bases and J by 5 bases. This CDR3 region has 14 residues. The CDR3 loop reads CASSSAGAVHEQYF. In nucleotides, the CDR3 is TGTGCCAGCAGTTCTGCGGGAGCGGTCCACGAGCAGTACTTC.

The genes are TRBV27 and TRBJ2-1, with D perhaps matching TRBD1 (6 bases). The CDR3 length is 15 residues. CDR1 is MNHEY, CDR2 SMNVEV, per germline (reference sequence). V dropped 2 bases and J dropped 4 bases, with 12 bases sitting between them. The CDR3 DNA sequence: TGTGCCAGCAGTTTACTGCGTGGACAGTACAATGAGCAGTTCTTC. Its translation: CASSLLRGQYNEQFF.

This clone occurred once. CDR3 sequence (DNA): TGCGCCAGCAGCCATGGCCGGCAGGATACCGGGGAGCTGTTTTTT. Its protein is CASSHGRQDTGELFF. V gene TRBV4-1 combines with J gene TRBJ2-2; D unclear. The CDR3 runs 15 residues. Germline V gene sequence: CDR1 MGHRA, CDR2 YSYEKL. Trimming took 3 bases from V and 5 from J, leaving 13 bases between them.

The genes are TRBV7-9 and TRBJ2-7; D is possibly TRBD2 (6 bases). Deletions cut 0 bases from V and 2 bases from J, with 20 bases between. There are 18 residues in the CDR3. CDR1 is SEHNR, CDR2 FQNEAQ, per germline (reference sequence). For the CDR3, the DNA is TGTGCCAGCAGCTTAGCAAGGTTCCGTGGGACTGCAACCTACGAGCAGTACTTC. This translates into CASSLARFRGTATYEQYF.

This chain uses TRBV19 with TRBJ1-5, with 8 bases identical to TRBD1. CDR1 is LNHDA, CDR2 SQIVND, per germline (reference sequence). CDR3 size: 13 residues. With V trimmed by 6 bases and J by 6 bases, 4 bases remained unmatched. CDR3 DNA sequence: TGTGCCAGTAGGTATGACAGGGGTCAGCCCCAGCATTTT. It yields the protein CASRYDRGQPQHF.

V gene TRBV7-6 combines with J gene TRBJ1-1, with 7 bases aligning to TRBD1. The V and J ends lost 5 bases and 0 bases, in that order; junction bases with no gene match: 6. This CDR3 contains 15 residues. In germline, CDR1 is SGHVS, CDR2 FNYEAQ. This CDR3 is CASSTRQGLNTEAFF. CDR3 nucleotides: TGTGCCAGCAGCACTAGACAGGGCCTGAACACTGAAGCTTTCTTT.

This chain links TRBV6-6 with TRBJ1-1, with TRBD1 identical over 7 bases. There are 16 residues in the CDR3. Germline CDR1 and CDR2: MNHNY and SVGAGI (reference sequence). Trimming at V came to 0 bases and at J to 3 bases, leaving 7 bases not matched to a gene. Here the CDR3 reads CASSYSISTGDTEAFF. The CDR3 DNA reads TGTGCCAGCAGTTACTCGATATCAACAGGGGACACTGAAGCTTTCTTT.

The chain has TRBV6-1 and TRBJ2-1; 12 bases map to TRBD2. Per germline, CDR1 MNHNS and CDR2 SASEGT. The CDR3 spans 16 residues. V gave up 4 bases and J gave up 16 bases; unmatched junction bases: 17. The CDR3 nucleotides read TGTGCCAGCAGTGGCCCCGGACTAGCGGGATTACCCTTCAAATTCTTC. Translated, it gives CASSGPGLAGLPFKFF.